This T cell receptor beta chain originates from a study of T-cell memory formation after mild COVID-19. Across the study: TCR clustering was largely donor specific.

Turning to this clonotype: Antigen specificity is unknown.

Trimming shortened V by 1 base and J by 3 bases, and 7 bases separated the two germline ends. This CDR3 spans 13 amino acids. The germline gives CDR1 SEHNR, CDR2 FQNEAQ (reference sequence). Study results and caveats: Among CD4+ contracting clones, most were CM and EM, and CD8+ ones EMRA. Whereas later expanders leaned CD4+, clones contracting day 15 to 85 showed a balanced CD4/CD8 makeup.

Constant-segment-primed 5'RACE gave TCR alpha and TCR beta cDNA libraries with sample barcodes and UMIs. TCRdb processed the 5' RACE reads anew with MiXCR; each CDR3 protein has one entry. The sample lists about 430,000 distinct CDR3 sequences; about 24% were seen once. The sequence was collected from an adult woman who had mild COVID-19 (a few samples of this study predate the infection). Cell type and time point are not known. Sequencing was done on a sample of PBMCs or a T cell subset sorted from them (not recorded which). The chain links TRBV7-9 to TRBJ2-7; D ambiguous. DNA of the CDR3: TGTGCCAGCAGCTTAGAATCCTACTACGAGCAGTACTTC. This gives the protein CASSLESYYEQYF.